These 14 T cell receptor beta chains were all obtained from the same sample, sequenced in a study of T cells in Graves' hyperthyroidism and ophthalmopathy. Researchers amplified the TCR beta CDR3 regions from RNA transcripts. The TCR CDR3 was amplified in a first-round RT-PCR using the HTBI primer set. Each CDR3 protein is one row after TCRdb ran MiXCR on the multiplex PCR reads. The sample lists 540,000 or so distinct CDR3 sequences; around 16% were seen once. The sample was blood. The receptors were gathered from a young woman with Graves' hyperthyroidism.

This chain links TRBV2 with TRBJ2-2, with D perhaps TRBD2 (6 bases). Germline V gene lookup returns CDR1 SNHLY and CDR2 FYNNEI. The CDR3 loop spans 14 amino acids. V lost 6 bases and J 5 bases, leaving 13 bases between the germline ends. CDR3 sequence (DNA): TGTGCCAGCAGAACCGGGACTTTGACCGGGGAGCTGTTTTTT. Its translation is CASRTGTLTGELFF.

This clonotype has a count of ten or more. The genes are TRBV7-9 and TRBJ2-7; D unresolved. Germline V gene sequence: CDR1 SEHNR, CDR2 FQNEAQ (reference sequence). Deletions cut 0 bases from V and 3 bases from J, with 9 bases between. The CDR3 is 14 residues long. The CDR3 nucleotides read TGTGCCAGCAGCTTAGCGGGCTATAACTACGAGCAGTACTTC. This gives the protein CASSLAGYNYEQYF.

CDR3 sequence reads: CSAGPLGNTIYF. The CDR3 nucleotides read TGCAGTGCTGGCCCGCTTGGAAACACCATATATTTT. This chain joins TRBV20-1 and TRBJ1-3; D call uncertain. The germline gives CDR1 DFQATT, CDR2 SNEGSKA (reference sequence). The CDR3 has 12 amino acids. V dropped 5 bases and J dropped 3 bases, with 8 bases sitting between them.

This clonotype was seen ten or more times. This CDR3 is CASSTREGSSSYEQYF. The CDR3 DNA reads as TGTGCCAGCAGCACGCGCGAGGGCTCGAGCTCCTACGAGCAGTACTTC. The chain is built from TRBV11-2 and TRBJ2-7; TRBD2 is a possible D gene (5 bases). CDR1 is SGHAT, CDR2 FQNNGV, per germline. This CDR3 is 16 amino acids long. Deletions cut 5 bases from V and 0 bases from J, with 17 bases between.

This clonotype was recorded many times. The rearrangement links TRBV12-3 or TRBV12-4 to TRBJ2-5; no firm D call. The V gene lost 3 bases and the J gene lost 1 base, with 6 bases spanning the gap. This CDR3 spans 13 amino acids. The CDR3: CASSLSPQETQYF. The CDR3 DNA sequence: TGTGCCAGCAGTTTGTCCCCCCAAGAGACCCAGTACTTC.

The chain links TRBV14 to TRBJ1-1; D uncertain. V gave up 0 bases and J gave up 6 bases, with 20 bases separating them. The CDR3 runs to 17 residues. Germline-derived CDR1 and CDR2 are SGHDN and FVKESK. The CDR3 reads CASSQDHSIGGGAEAFF. The CDR3 DNA sequence: TGTGCCAGCAGCCAAGATCACTCAATAGGAGGAGGCGCTGAAGCTTTCTTT.

This sequence joins TRBV18 and TRBJ1-4; no firm D call. CDR3 length equals 15 residues. Germline V gene lookup returns CDR1 KGHSH and CDR2 LQKENI. Trimming cost V 4 bases and J 8 bases, with 17 bases left between them. In DNA, the CDR3 is TGTGCCAGCTCACGAAGCCCGGAGCCGGGGGAAAAACTGTTTTTT. Its protein product is CASSRSPEPGEKLFF.

Ten or more counts support this clonotype. This sequence joins TRBV20-1 and TRBJ2-7; the match to TRBD2 covers 14 bases. The junction had 12 bases not matched to a gene; V was cut back by 0 bases and J by 2 bases. Germline assignment: CDR1 DFQATT and CDR2 SNEGSKA (reference sequence). The CDR3 sequence is 19 residues long. CDR3 in amino acids: CSARDLRLAGGPPTYEQYF. The CDR3 DNA is TGCAGTGCTAGAGATCTCCGACTAGCGGGAGGGCCCCCTACCTACGAGCAGTACTTC.

This clonotype has a handful of counts. This rearrangement joins TRBV3-1 to TRBJ1-5; 7 nucleotides match TRBD1. Germline CDR1 LGHDT, CDR2 YNNKEL (reference sequence). The CDR3 covers 14 residues. V shed 4 bases and J 5 bases; nucleotides not matched to a gene: 5. The CDR3 bases are TGTGCCAGCAGCCTTCAGGGGGAATATCAGCCCCAGCATTTT. This gives the protein CASSLQGEYQPQHF.

This clonotype was seen many times. The genes are TRBV5-1 and TRBJ2-3; D is possibly TRBD2 (5 bases). V lost 4 bases to trimming and J lost 4 bases, with 16 bases between them. The CDR3 has 15 residues. Germline CDR1 reads SGHRS; CDR2 reads YFSETQ. In nucleotides, the CDR3 is TGCGCCAGCAGCCCCCATCCGGAGGAATCAGATACGCAGTATTTT. It yields the protein CASSPHPEESDTQYF.

The V gene is TRBV5-1, the J gene TRBJ2-1; D call uncertain. Per germline, CDR1 SGHRS and CDR2 YFSETQ. V lost 0 bases and J 11 bases, leaving 12 bases between the germline ends. CDR3 size: 13 residues. CDR3: CASSLAGGAQQFF. The CDR3 DNA reads as TGCGCCAGCAGCTTGGCCGGTGGCGCTCAGCAGTTCTTC. Full variable domain (rest looked up from reference TRBV5-1 and TRBJ2-1): KAGVTQTPRYLIKTRGQQVTLSCSPISGHRSVSWYQQTPGQGLQFLFEYFSETQRNKGNFPGRFSGRQFSNSRSEMNVSTLELGDSALYLCASSLAGGAQQFFGPGTRLTVL.

This clonotype was recorded at least ten times. The J gene is TRBJ1-2, the V gene TRBV20-1, with D uncertain. V was cut by 1 base and J by 1 base, with 4 bases left in between. The V gene's germline CDR1 is DFQATT and CDR2 SNEGSKA (reference sequence). The CDR3 loop spans 12 amino acids. CDR3 sequence: CSARVLNYGYTF. DNA for the CDR3: TGCAGTGCTAGAGTCCTTAACTATGGCTACACCTTC.

This clonotype was recorded many times. This sequence joins TRBV5-1 and TRBJ1-5; 10 nucleotides align to TRBD1. This CDR3 region has 15 residues. With 3 bases clipped from V and 4 bases from J, the junction kept 4 bases outside the gene matches. Per germline, CDR1 SGHRS and CDR2 YFSETQ. The DNA of the CDR3 is TGCGCCAGCAGCTCGGGGACAGGGGAGAATCAGCCCCAGCATTTT. This gives the protein CASSSGTGENQPQHF.

This clonotype has ten or more counts. The rearrangement uses TRBV7-8 and TRBJ2-1; tentatively, D is TRBD2 (5 bases). The CDR3 is 16 residues long. V shed 5 bases and J shed 0 bases, with 14 bases lying between them. Germline CDR1 and CDR2: SGHVS and FQNEAQ. For the CDR3, the DNA is TGTGCCAGCAGCCCAAGCCCGGGGAACTCCTACAATGAGCAGTTCTTC. It codes for CASSPSPGNSYNEQFF.